Listed below are T cell receptor beta chains from one sample, sequenced in a study of cytomegalovirus exposure and HLA in healthy donors. Generated by immunoSEQ multiplex PCR, the TCRdb table keeps only in-frame clones and is missing some. Among some 96,000 clones listed, around 77% were seen once. The sequencing input was PBMCs. The source of these receptors is a female donor in good health and CMV-seronegative. CDR3s include the opening cysteine and the closing phenylalanine or tryptophan. The order of the fields is J gene, clone size, D gene, V gene, CDR3 protein, CDR3 DNA. A D gene is named only where the DNA matches it firmly. Clone size is given for some rows only: seen once, a few or many times, or a class if the clone is expanded.

TRBJ2-5	NA	NA	TRBV28	CASSLWPGVQETQYF	TGTGCCAGCAGTTTATGGCCAGGGGTCCAAGAGACCCAGTACTTC
TRBJ2-2	NA	NA	TRBV5-8	CASSLRRDTGELFF	TGTGCCAGCAGCTTGCGGAGGGACACCGGGGAGCTGTTTTTT
TRBJ2-7	NA	TRBD1	TRBV27	CASSLSGTGGLDEQYF	TGTGCCAGCAGTTTATCCGGGACAGGGGGATTGGACGAGCAGTACTTC
TRBJ1-2	once	NA	TRBV19	CASGDTANYGYTF	TGTGCCAGTGGGGACACGGCTAACTATGGCTACACCTTC
TRBJ2-2	few	TRBD2	TRBV7-9	CASIKRGGPGELFF	TGTGCCAGCATCAAACGGGGGGGCCCCGGGGAGCTGTTTTTT
TRBJ1-2	NA	TRBD1	TRBV18	CASSLNAGGHGYTF	TGTGCCAGCTCCCTGAACGCAGGGGGACATGGCTACACCTTC
TRBJ2-5	few	TRBD2	TRBV19	CASSIEVRAGGLETQYF	TGTGCCAGTAGTATAGAGGTCCGAGCGGGAGGGCTTGAGACCCAGTACTTC
TRBJ2-7	NA	TRBD2	TRBV4-2	CASSQVISGPSYEQYF	TGTGCCAGCAGCCAAGTGATTAGCGGGCCCTCCTACGAGCAGTACTTC
TRBJ1-1	NA	TRBD1	TRBV11-3	CASSLSSSGGSEAFF	TGTGCCAGCAGCTTATCTTCATCAGGGGGCTCTGAAGCTTTCTTT
TRBJ2-7	NA	NA	TRBV19	CASSQDRNQEQYF	TGTGCCAGTTCCCAAGACAGAAACCAAGAGCAGTACTTC
TRBJ2-7	NA	NA	TRBV6-5	CASNLPGSYEQYF	TGTGCCAGCAACCTCCCAGGCTCCTACGAGCAGTACTTC
TRBJ1-3	NA	NA	TRBV11-1	CASSLDRASGNTIYF	TGTGCCAGCAGTCTCGACAGAGCCTCTGGAAACACCATATATTTT
TRBJ2-7	once	TRBD2	TRBV6-6	CASCRLAGRYEQYF	TGTGCCAGCTGCAGACTAGCGGGACGCTACGAGCAGTACTTC
TRBJ2-7	NA	NA	TRBV18	CASSPPRQGLGEQYF	TGTGCCAGCTCACCACCGAGGCAGGGTTTAGGCGAGCAGTACTTC
TRBJ1-4	NA	TRBD1	TRBV11-1	CASSTRTGGNEKLFF	TGTGCCAGCAGCACACGGACAGGGGGAAATGAAAAACTGTTTTTT
TRBJ2-5	NA	TRBD1	TRBV6-4	CASSDSSDRRWETQYF	TGTGCCAGCAGTGACTCGTCGGACAGGAGATGGGAGACCCAGTACTTC
TRBJ1-4	NA	NA	TRBV10-3	CAISRQLSTNEKLFF	TGTGCCATCAGTAGACAGCTATCAACTAATGAAAAACTGTTTTTT
TRBJ1-5	few	NA	TRBV19	CASSIGKWGGQPQHF	TGTGCCAGTAGTATAGGGAAGTGGGGAGGACAGCCCCAGCATTTT
TRBJ2-1	once	TRBD2	TRBV2	CASSEAAGVLNEQFF	TGTGCCAGCAGTGAAGCGGCGGGAGTGCTCAATGAGCAGTTCTTC
TRBJ1-1	NA	NA	TRBV6-7	CASSSFQGLNTEAFF	TGTGCCAGCAGTTCCTTTCAGGGTTTGAACACTGAAGCTTTCTTT
TRBJ1-2	NA	TRBD1	TRBV7-9	CASSAGTGGNYGYTF	TGTGCCAGCAGCGCCGGGACAGGGGGTAACTATGGCTACACCTTC
TRBJ2-7	NA	NA	TRBV5-1	CASSYLGLASSYEQYF	TGCGCCAGCAGCTACCTGGGACTTGCGAGCTCCTACGAGCAGTACTTC
TRBJ1-6	few	NA	TRBV6-1	CASSGRTRSPLHF	TGTGCCAGCTCCGGACGGACTAGGTCACCCCTCCACTTT
TRBJ1-2	NA	NA	TRBV5-1	CASSLGDKVSYTF	TGCGCCAGCAGCTTGGGGGACAAAGTGAGCTACACCTTC
TRBJ2-1	NA	NA	TRBV19	CASRLLGRSANEQFF	TGTGCCAGCAGGCTCCTCGGGAGATCGGCTAATGAGCAGTTCTTC
TRBJ1-1	NA	TRBD1	TRBV11-1	CASSSTTGLSEAFF	TGTGCCAGCAGCTCCACGACAGGGCTCTCTGAAGCTTTCTTT
TRBJ1-1	NA	NA	TRBV6-1	CASSEALDWNTEAFF	TGTGCCAGCAGTGAAGCCCTGGACTGGAACACTGAAGCTTTCTTT
TRBJ2-7	NA	TRBD2	TRBV6-1	CASRLTGTSNFEQYF	TGTGCCAGCAGGTTAACCGGGACTAGTAACTTCGAGCAGTACTTC
TRBJ1-1	NA	NA	TRBV10-3	CAISSREMNTEAFF	TGTGCCATCAGTTCCCGAGAAATGAACACTGAAGCTTTCTTT
TRBJ1-2	NA	TRBD1	TRBV11-2	CASSPGTGTNYGYTF	TGTGCCAGCAGCCCTGGGACAGGAACTAACTATGGCTACACCTTC
TRBJ1-2	NA	TRBD1	TRBV11-1	CASSLNRGESYGYTF	TGTGCCAGCAGCTTAAACAGGGGTGAAAGCTATGGCTACACCTTC
TRBJ2-7	NA	NA	TRBV2	CASNGEPYEQYF	TGTGCCAGCAATGGGGAGCCCTACGAGCAGTACTTC
TRBJ1-5	few	NA	TRBV5-1	CASSLSGNQPQHF	TGCGCCAGCAGCTTGTCTGGCAATCAGCCCCAGCATTTT
TRBJ1-2	NA	NA	TRBV28	CASSLGGSLYGYTF	TGTGCCAGCAGCCTAGGCGGATCCCTCTATGGCTACACCTTC
TRBJ2-6	few	NA	TRBV6-1	CASSTGIGANVLTF	TGTGCCAGCAGTACAGGGATTGGGGCCAACGTCCTGACTTTC
TRBJ1-4	NA	TRBD1	TRBV4-3	CASSAGQGGYNEKLFF	TGCGCCAGCAGCGCGGGACAGGGGGGATATAATGAAAAACTGTTTTTT
TRBJ1-1	NA	NA	TRBV5-1	CASSLAGRSEAFF	TGCGCCAGCAGCTTGGCCGGGAGATCGGAAGCTTTCTTT
TRBJ2-1	many	NA	TRBV5-4	CASSLEQGDEQFF	TGTGCCAGCAGCTTGGAACAGGGAGATGAGCAGTTCTTC
TRBJ2-2	NA	TRBD2	TRBV4-1	CASSLLAGGPGGELFF	TGCGCCAGCAGTCTTCTAGCGGGGGGGCCCGGCGGGGAGCTGTTTTTT
TRBJ2-7	once	NA	TRBV18	CASSRSGEYEQYF	TGTGCCAGCTCACGATCGGGAGAATACGAGCAGTACTTC
TRBJ1-2	NA	TRBD1	TRBV5-5	CASSLQGADGYTF	TGTGCCAGCAGCTTGCAGGGGGCGGATGGCTACACCTTC
TRBJ2-1	once	NA	TRBV11-1	CASSSRAFSYNEQFF	TGTGCCAGCAGCTCGAGAGCCTTCTCCTACAATGAGCAGTTCTTC
TRBJ2-7	once	NA	TRBV2	CASSSGTTYEQYF	TGTGCCAGCTCCTCCGGGACAACCTACGAGCAGTACTTC
TRBJ2-1	once	NA	TRBV6-5	CASSAEPFF	TGTGCCAGCAGCGCAGAACCGTTCTTC
TRBJ1-6	NA	TRBD1	TRBV5-6	CASSLGQGARNSPLHF	TGTGCCAGCAGCTTGGGACAGGGGGCGAGAAATTCACCCCTCCACTTT
TRBJ1-1	NA	TRBD1	TRBV6-4	CASSVGRGLNPNTEAFF	TGTGCCAGCAGTGTAGGCAGGGGGCTAAACCCGAACACTGAAGCTTTCTTT
TRBJ2-1	few	TRBD2	TRBV6-4	CASSDSQIAGGGYNEQFF	TGTGCCAGCAGTGACTCGCAGATAGCGGGGGGCGGATACAATGAGCAGTTCTTC
TRBJ1-5	NA	NA	TRBV4-2	CASSQVLADNQPQHF	TGTGCCAGCAGCCAAGTTTTGGCAGACAATCAGCCCCAGCATTTT
TRBJ2-7	NA	NA	TRBV7-2	CASSSNYEQYF	TGTGCCAGCAGCTCCAACTACGAGCAGTACTTC
TRBJ1-4	NA	NA	TRBV7-6	CASSLESTGPDEKLFF	TGTGCCAGCAGCTTAGAAAGTACAGGGCCTGATGAAAAACTGTTTTTT
TRBJ1-5	NA	TRBD1	TRBV4-2	CASSQEGQAHNQPQHF	TGTGCCAGCAGCCAAGAAGGACAGGCCCACAATCAGCCCCAGCATTTT
TRBJ1-2	NA	NA	TRBV29-1	CSASSAYGYTF	TGCAGCGCGAGTTCCGCCTATGGCTACACCTTC
TRBJ1-1	NA	NA	TRBV7-6	CASSASGVGEAFF	TGTGCCAGCAGCGCCTCGGGGGTAGGTGAAGCTTTCTTT
TRBJ1-1	NA	NA	TRBV9	CASSVGGETYTEAFF	TGTGCCAGCAGCGTGGGGGGGGAAACGTACACTGAAGCTTTCTTT